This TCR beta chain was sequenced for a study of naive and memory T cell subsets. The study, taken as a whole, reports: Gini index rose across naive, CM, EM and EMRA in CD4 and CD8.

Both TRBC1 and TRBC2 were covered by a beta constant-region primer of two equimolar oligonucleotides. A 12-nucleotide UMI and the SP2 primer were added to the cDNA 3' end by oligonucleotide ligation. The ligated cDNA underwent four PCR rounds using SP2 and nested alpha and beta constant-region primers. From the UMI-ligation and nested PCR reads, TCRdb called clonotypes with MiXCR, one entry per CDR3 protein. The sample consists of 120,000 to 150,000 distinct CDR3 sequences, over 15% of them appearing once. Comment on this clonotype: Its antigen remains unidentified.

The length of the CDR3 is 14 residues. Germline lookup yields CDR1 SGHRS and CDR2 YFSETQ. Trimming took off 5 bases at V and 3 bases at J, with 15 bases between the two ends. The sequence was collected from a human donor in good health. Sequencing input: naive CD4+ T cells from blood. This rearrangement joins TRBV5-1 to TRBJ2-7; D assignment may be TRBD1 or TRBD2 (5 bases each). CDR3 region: CASSPLRGIYEQYF. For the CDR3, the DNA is TGCGCCAGCAGTCCACTGAGGGGTATCTACGAGCAGTACTTC.